This T cell receptor beta chain was observed in a study of CD8 T cells in Susac syndrome. Sequencing of TCR beta, carried out with a high-throughput approach, was applied to CD8+ and CD4+ T cells from the blood. About 0.5 to 1 ug RNA was reverse transcribed with random hexamers. TCRdb re-called the immunoSEQ multiplex PCR reads with MiXCR, one entry per CDR3 protein. The table records under 85,000 distinct CDR3 sequences, about 94% of them present only once. Sequenced sample: CD8+ T cells from PBMCs. The source is a human donor with Susac syndrome.

CDR3 protein: CASSLDWGDGNTIYF. DNA of the CDR3: TGTGCCAGCAGCTTAGATTGGGGAGATGGAAACACCATATATTTT. The chain carries TRBV7-2 and TRBJ1-3, with unresolved D. Deletions cut 1 base from V and 3 bases from J, with 10 bases between. This CDR3 spans 15 amino acids. Germline values: CDR1 SGHTA, CDR2 FQGNSA.